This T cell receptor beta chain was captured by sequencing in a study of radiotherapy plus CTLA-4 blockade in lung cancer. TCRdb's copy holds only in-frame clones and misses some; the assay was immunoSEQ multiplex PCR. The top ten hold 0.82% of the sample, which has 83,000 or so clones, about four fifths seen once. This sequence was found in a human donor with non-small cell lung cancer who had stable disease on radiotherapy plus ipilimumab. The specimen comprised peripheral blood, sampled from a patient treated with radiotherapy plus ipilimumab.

The CDR3 loop is CASQVRDNSPLHF. CDR3 in DNA: TGTGCCAGCCAGGTTAGGGATAATTCACCCCTCCACTTT. The chain uses TRBV25-1 and TRBJ1-6; no clear D. The germline V gene encodes CDR1 MGHDK and CDR2 SYGVNS. The germline V and J ends were trimmed by 8 bases and 5 bases, with 10 bases remaining between them. The CDR3 consists of 13 residues.